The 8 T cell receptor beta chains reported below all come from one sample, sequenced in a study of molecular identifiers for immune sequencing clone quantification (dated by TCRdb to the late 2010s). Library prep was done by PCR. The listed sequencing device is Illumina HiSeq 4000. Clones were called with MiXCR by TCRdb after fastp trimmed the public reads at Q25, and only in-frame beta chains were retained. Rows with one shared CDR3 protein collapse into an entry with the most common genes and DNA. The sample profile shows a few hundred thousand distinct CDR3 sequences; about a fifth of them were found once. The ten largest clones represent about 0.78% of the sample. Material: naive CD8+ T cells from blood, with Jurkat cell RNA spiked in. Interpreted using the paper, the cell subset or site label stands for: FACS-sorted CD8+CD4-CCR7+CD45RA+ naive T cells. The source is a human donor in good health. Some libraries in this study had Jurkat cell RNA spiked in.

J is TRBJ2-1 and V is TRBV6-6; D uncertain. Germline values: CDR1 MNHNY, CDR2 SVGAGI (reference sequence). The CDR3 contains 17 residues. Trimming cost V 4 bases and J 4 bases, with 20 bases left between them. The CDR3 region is CASSLLLDSPGYNEQFF. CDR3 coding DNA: TGTGCCAGCAGTTTACTTCTCGACTCCCCGGGTTACAATGAGCAGTTCTTC.

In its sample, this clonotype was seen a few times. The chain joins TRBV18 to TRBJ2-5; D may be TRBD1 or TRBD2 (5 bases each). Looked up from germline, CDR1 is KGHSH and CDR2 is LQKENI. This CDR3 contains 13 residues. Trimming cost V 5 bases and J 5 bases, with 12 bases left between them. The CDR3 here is CASSIIREETQYF. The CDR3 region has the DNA TGTGCCAGCTCAATAATCAGGGAGGAGACCCAGTACTTC.

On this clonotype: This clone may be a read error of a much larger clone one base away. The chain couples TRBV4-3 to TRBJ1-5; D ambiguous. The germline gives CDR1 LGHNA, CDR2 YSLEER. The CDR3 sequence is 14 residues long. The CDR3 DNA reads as TGCGCCAGCAGCCAGGGATATAGCAAACAGCCCCAGCATTTT. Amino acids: CASSQGYSKQPQHF.

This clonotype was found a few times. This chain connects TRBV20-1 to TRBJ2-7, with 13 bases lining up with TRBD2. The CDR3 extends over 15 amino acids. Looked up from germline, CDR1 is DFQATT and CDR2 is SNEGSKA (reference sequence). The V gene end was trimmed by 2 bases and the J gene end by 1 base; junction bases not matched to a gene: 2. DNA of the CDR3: TGCAGTGCTAGAACTAGCGGGAGGGCGTCCTACGAGCAGTACTTC. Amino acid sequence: CSARTSGRASYEQYF.

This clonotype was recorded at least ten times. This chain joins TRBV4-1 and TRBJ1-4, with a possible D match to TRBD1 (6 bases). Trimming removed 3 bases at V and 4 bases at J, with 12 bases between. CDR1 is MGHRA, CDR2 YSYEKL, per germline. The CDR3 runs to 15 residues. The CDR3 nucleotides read TGCGCCAGCAGCCACCCTGAGGGGGTTAATGAAAAACTGTTTTTT. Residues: CASSHPEGVNEKLFF.

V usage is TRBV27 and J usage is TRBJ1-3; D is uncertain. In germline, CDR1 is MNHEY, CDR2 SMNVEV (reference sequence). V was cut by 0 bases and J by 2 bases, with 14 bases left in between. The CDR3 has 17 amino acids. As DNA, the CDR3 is TGTGCCAGCAGTTTATCGATGGCTGACTACCCTGGAAACACCATATATTTT. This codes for CASSLSMADYPGNTIYF.

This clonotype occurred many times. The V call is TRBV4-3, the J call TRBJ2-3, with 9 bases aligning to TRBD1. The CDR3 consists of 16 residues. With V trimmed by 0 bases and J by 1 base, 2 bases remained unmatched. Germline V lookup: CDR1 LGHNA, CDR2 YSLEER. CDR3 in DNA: TGCGCCAGCAGCCAAGATTGGACAGGGGGCACAGATACGCAGTATTTT. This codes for CASSQDWTGGTDTQYF.

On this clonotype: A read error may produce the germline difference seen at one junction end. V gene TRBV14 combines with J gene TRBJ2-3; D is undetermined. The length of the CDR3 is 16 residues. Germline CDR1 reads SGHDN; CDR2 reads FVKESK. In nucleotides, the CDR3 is TGTGCCAGCAGCCAAGGTCCTCCGACGCCCACAGAGACGCAGTATTTT. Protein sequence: CASSQGPPTPTETQYF.